This T cell receptor (beta chain) was retrieved from a study of blood T cells in healthy people across ages. Study-level points and caveats: Total diversity from one million sequenced T cells was likely underestimated. Versus aged donors, long-lived donors had higher diversity and more naive CD4+ cells.

The use of a sample-barcoded 5' primer and a J-beta primer mix characterized a second PCR of roughly 6 to 12 cycles. TCRdb re-analysed the 5' RACE reads in MiXCR, keeping a single row per CDR3 protein. The repertoire includes roughly 800,000 distinct CDR3 sequences, 53% of them detected once, and about 42% sits in the top ten. As to this clonotype: The antigen is undetermined.

The clonotype comes from a man older than 75 in good health. Specimen: blood.

The CDR3: CASSGGLRYEGSYNEQFF. In nucleotides, the CDR3 is TGTGCCAGCAGTGGGGGGTTAAGATATGAGGGTTCCTACAATGAGCAGTTCTTC. This sequence joins TRBV6-1 and TRBJ2-1; D may correspond to TRBD1 or TRBD2 (5 bases each). The CDR3 runs to 18 residues. Per the germline V gene, CDR1 is MNHNS and CDR2 is SASEGT. Trimming removed 4 bases at V and 1 base at J, with 20 bases between.